The rows below give T cell receptor beta chains drawn from one sample of a study of post-analysis software for immune sequencing data. TCRdb re-called the PCR reads with MiXCR, one entry per CDR3 protein. The sample shows some 370,000 distinct CDR3 sequences, 30% to 45% of them seen only once. Input material: blood. These receptors all stem from a girl aged 5-17 years with multiple sclerosis. Both conserved end residues are part of each CDR3. The D gene is left open where the match is weak. The size entry is marked missing in some rows and otherwise reads once, few, many or a size class.

d_call	v_call	j_call	clone_size	cdr3_aa	cdr3_nt
.	TRBV5-1	TRBJ2-7	.	CAGSYLDSKNYEQYF	TGCGCCGGCAGCTATTTGGACTCAAAGAACTACGAGCAGTACTTC
TRBD1	TRBV7-2	TRBJ2-7	.	CASSFSGTGNREQYF	TGTGCCAGCAGCTTCTCCGGGACAGGGAACCGCGAGCAGTACTTC
.	TRBV20-1	TRBJ1-1	.	CSARGPGESEAFF	TGCAGTGCTAGAGGGCCAGGGGAGTCTGAAGCTTTCTTT
.	TRBV4-2	TRBJ2-1	.	CASSQEVAVSSYNEQFF	TGTGCCAGCAGCCAAGAAGTAGCGGTGAGCTCCTACAATGAGCAGTTCTTC
.	TRBV21-1	TRBJ2-3	.	CASSKEGDPDTQYF	TGTGCCAGCAGCAAAGAGGGGGACCCAGATACGCAGTATTTT
.	TRBV10-3	TRBJ2-3	.	CAISDESTADTQYF	TGTGCCATCAGTGACGAGAGTACGGCAGATACGCAGTATTTT
.	TRBV6-5	TRBJ2-1	many	CASSSGPSSYNEQFF	TGTGCCAGCAGTTCCGGACCAAGCTCCTACAATGAGCAGTTCTTC
.	TRBV20-1	TRBJ1-2	.	CSAWEDGYTF	TGCAGCGCCTGGGAGGATGGCTACACCTTC
.	TRBV7-2	TRBJ2-1	.	CASSSPGPTQFF	TGTGCCAGCAGCTCCCCAGGTCCCACCCAGTTCTTC
TRBD2	TRBV7-2	TRBJ2-5	many	CASSIPLAGLETQYF	TGTGCCAGCAGCATACCTCTAGCGGGGTTAGAGACCCAGTACTTC
TRBD2	TRBV27	TRBJ2-1	.	CASRLPASGDNEQFF	TGTGCCAGCAGATTACCGGCTAGCGGGGACAATGAGCAGTTCTTC
.	TRBV12-3/TRBV12-4	TRBJ2-5	.	CASSLRALGQETQYF	TGTGCCAGCAGTCTCCGGGCCCTTGGTCAAGAGACCCAGTACTTC
TRBD1	TRBV7-8	TRBJ1-5	few	CASSLVGTGYQPQHF	TGTGCCAGCAGCTTAGTTGGGACAGGGTATCAGCCCCAGCATTTT
.	TRBV2	TRBJ2-1	.	CASSEIEYNEQFF	TGTGCCAGCAGTGAGATTGAGTACAATGAGCAGTTCTTC
TRBD1	TRBV5-1	TRBJ2-5	.	CASRARTGREETQYF	TGCGCCAGCAGGGCCCGGACAGGGAGAGAAGAGACCCAGTACTTC
.	TRBV7-2	TRBJ2-1	.	CASSGRRKEEQFF	TGTGCCAGCAGCGGGAGAAGGAAGGAAGAGCAGTTCTTC
TRBD1	TRBV4-1	TRBJ1-6	.	CASSRDSQSPLHF	TGCGCCAGCAGCCGGGACAGTCAATCACCCCTCCACTTT
.	TRBV20-1	TRBJ1-5	.	CSARDGGRFNQPQHF	TGCAGTGCTAGAGATGGGGGCAGGTTCAATCAGCCCCAGCATTTT
TRBD1	TRBV20-1	TRBJ2-1	.	CSATDRGQFF	TGCAGTGCTACGGACAGGGGGCAGTTCTTC
TRBD2	TRBV2	TRBJ2-5	.	CASERLAGGNEQYF	TGTGCCTCTGAGAGACTAGCGGGAGGCAATGAGCAGTACTTC
.	TRBV20-1	TRBJ1-4	.	CSVHPRGQPEKLFF	TGCAGTGTTCACCCCCGGGGACAACCTGAAAAACTGTTTTTT
.	TRBV29-1	TRBJ1-2	.	CSVEDGRYYGYTF	TGCAGCGTTGAAGACGGCCGCTACTATGGCTACACCTTC